The 19 T cell receptor beta chains below were found in one sample sequenced in a study of blood T cell repertoires in COVID-19 (dated by TCRdb to the early 2020s). Libraries were constructed by the immunoSEQ multiplex PCR assay. This immuneACCESS table, as held by TCRdb, lists in-frame sequences with V and J called but not all clones. Of the missing ones, under half trace to an unresolved V gene in checked studies; the others have no known cause. The sample table contains 150,000 to 200,000 clones; only one count was recorded for approximately 80% of them. Roughly 8% of the sample is held by the ten biggest clonotypes. Sequences were obtained from peripheral blood. The receptors were sampled from a man aged 55 to 69 with acute or convalescent COVID-19.

The chain joins TRBV10-3 to TRBJ2-7; TRBD1 matches 9 bases. The CDR3 has 17 amino acids. Germline CDR1 ENHRY, CDR2 SYGVKD. Trimming cost V 3 bases and J 5 bases; bases outside gene matches: 14. CDR3 loop: CAISDPPAGTGFHEQYF. The CDR3 DNA is TGTGCCATCAGTGATCCCCCGGCCGGGACAGGGTTCCACGAGCAGTACTTC.

V is TRBV5-5 and J is TRBJ2-5, with TRBD2 as a possible D gene (6 bases). This CDR3 spans 15 amino acids. The germline gives CDR1 SGHKS, CDR2 YYEKEE (reference sequence). Trimming took off 0 bases at V and 4 bases at J, with 13 bases between the two ends. This CDR3 is CASSLAAPGGETQYF. DNA of the CDR3: TGTGCCAGCAGCTTGGCCGCCCCCGGGGGAGAGACCCAGTACTTC.

This chain connects TRBV27 to TRBJ2-1, with D possibly TRBD2 on 5 matching bases. V lost 6 bases and J 0 bases, leaving 12 bases between the germline ends. The CDR3 totals 15 residues. Germline values: CDR1 MNHEY, CDR2 SMNVEV (reference sequence). DNA for the CDR3: TGTGCCAGCAGAGGACTGGGGAGCTCCTACAATGAGCAGTTCTTC. Translated, it gives CASRGLGSSYNEQFF.

The rearrangement joins TRBV6-5 to TRBJ2-1; 8 bases match TRBD1. The trim removed 4 bases at V and 5 bases at J, leaving 7 bases unmatched. This CDR3 region has 15 residues. CDR1 and CDR2 from the germline V gene are MNHEY and SVGAGI. CDR3 DNA sequence: TGTGCCAGCAGTTCGGACAGGGAGAGGCACAATGAGCAGTTCTTC. This gives the protein CASSSDRERHNEQFF.

This clone was recorded at least ten times. The chain recombines TRBV3-1 (or the pseudogene TRBV3-2) with TRBJ1-2, with a tentative D call TRBD1 (6 bases). The CDR3 consists of 12 residues. Trimming cost V 3 bases and J 11 bases, with 13 bases left between them. From germline, CDR1 is LGHDT and CDR2 YNNKEL (reference sequence). CDR3 loop: CASSQQGLTYTF. CDR3 sequence (DNA): TGTGCCAGCAGCCAGCAGGGGCTAACTTACACCTTC.

There are a few counts of this clone. The rearrangement uses TRBV24-1 and TRBJ1-5; D gene uncertain. Trimming left V 4 bases short and J 4 bases short, with 10 bases between. Per germline, CDR1 KGHDR and CDR2 SFDVKD. The CDR3 runs to 14 residues. The CDR3 coding sequence is TGTGCCACCAGTGAGGACGGGAGAAATCAGCCCCAGCATTTT. Translation gives CATSEDGRNQPQHF.

The chain has TRBV6-6 and TRBJ1-4, with 10 bases fitting TRBD1. Germline V lookup: CDR1 MNHNY, CDR2 SVGAGI (reference sequence). The V and J ends lost 5 bases and 8 bases, in that order; junction bases with no gene match: 5. The CDR3 runs 14 residues. CDR3 nucleotides: TGTGCCAGCAGTCAGACAGGGGGCGGGGAAAAACTGTTTTTT. It encodes CASSQTGGGEKLFF.

V gene TRBV6-6 combines with J gene TRBJ1-5; 7 bases are shared with TRBD1. The V and J ends lost 5 bases and 7 bases, in that order; junction bases with no gene match: 2. The length of the CDR3 is 12 residues. The germline V gene encodes CDR1 MNHNY and CDR2 SVGAGI (reference sequence). The CDR3 sequence is CASSQQGQPQHF. In nucleotides, the CDR3 is TGTGCCAGCAGTCAACAGGGGCAGCCCCAGCATTTT.

The chain carries TRBV30 and TRBJ2-5; 8 nucleotides align to TRBD2. V dropped 2 bases and J dropped 4; count of bases not matched to a gene: 6. Germline V gene data show CDR1 as GTSNPN and CDR2 as SVGIG (reference sequence). This CDR3 is 14 amino acids long. As DNA, the CDR3 is TGTGCCTGGAGTACCCGGGGGGGTGGAGAGACCCAGTACTTC. This encodes CAWSTRGGGETQYF. Filled out from reference TRBV30 and TRBJ2-5, the complete variable domain reads SQTIHQWPATLVQPVGSPLSLECTVEGTSNPNLYWYRQAAGRGLQLLFYSVGIGQISSEVPQNLSASRPQDRQFILSSKKLLLSDSGFYLCAWSTRGGGETQYFGPGTRLLVL.

The rearrangement links TRBV5-8 to TRBJ1-1; D is undetermined. Trimming took off 0 bases at V and 1 base at J, with 4 bases between the two ends. Germline CDR1 SGHTS, CDR2 YDEGEE. The CDR3 is made up of 13 amino acids. CDR3 nucleotide sequence: TGTGCCAGCAGCTTGGGTCGGAACACTGAAGCTTTCTTT. It specifies CASSLGRNTEAFF.

The chain recombines TRBV6-5 with TRBJ1-1, with a tentative D call TRBD1 (5 bases). The germline V gene has CDR1 MNHEY and CDR2 SVGAGI. The CDR3 extends over 12 amino acids. Trimming removed 1 base at V and 8 bases at J, with 8 bases between. The CDR3 sequence: CASSYWQGEAFF. The CDR3 nucleotides read TGTGCCAGCAGTTACTGGCAGGGAGAAGCTTTCTTT.

This chain links TRBV29-1 with TRBJ1-4, with TRBD1 identical over 7 bases. The CDR3 covers 17 residues. Germline V CDR1 and CDR2: SQVTM, ANQGSEA. V shed 0 bases and J 8 bases; nucleotides not matched to a gene: 15. CDR3 sequence reads: CSVEDRALAGGSEKLFF. CDR3 coding DNA: TGCAGCGTTGAAGATAGGGCTTTGGCAGGGGGGAGCGAAAAACTGTTTTTT.

This clone was found once. The gene calls are TRBV19 and TRBJ2-7, with D perhaps matching TRBD2 (6 bases). CDR1 is LNHDA and CDR2 is SQIVND in the germline V gene (reference sequence). V was pared by 0 bases and J by 1 base, with 16 bases between. The CDR3 loop spans 17 amino acids. The CDR3, as DNA: TGTGCCAGTAGTATAGATAAGGCGGCGGGGTATTCCTACGAGCAGTACTTC. This sequence encodes CASSIDKAAGYSYEQYF.

Only a few counts were recorded for this clone. This rearrangement joins TRBV4-1 to TRBJ2-7; TRBD2 aligns across 7 bases. With 5 bases clipped from V and 2 bases from J, the junction kept 9 bases outside the gene matches. The CDR3 length is 15 residues. CDR1 and CDR2 (germline): MGHRA, YSYEKL. For the CDR3, the DNA is TGCGCCAGCAGCGAAGGGGCTAGCGGTACCTACGAGCAGTACTTC. Translated, it gives CASSEGASGTYEQYF.

In its sample, this clone was seen a few times. The chain couples TRBV27 to TRBJ2-5; 7 bases are shared with TRBD1. This CDR3 is built from 14 residues. Germline-derived CDR1 and CDR2 are MNHEY and SMNVEV (reference sequence). Trimming at V came to 6 bases and at J to 4 bases, leaving 8 bases not matched to a gene. The CDR3 bases are TGTGCCAGCAGGAAACAGGGGTTTGCAGAGACCCAGTACTTC. This codes for CASRKQGFAETQYF.

The rearrangement joins TRBV4-1 to TRBJ2-1, with TRBD2 matching over 13 bases. J was trimmed by 4 bases and V by 1 base; bases with no gene match: 4. The CDR3 sequence is 17 residues long. CDR1 and CDR2 (germline): MGHRA, YSYEKL. CDR3 protein: CASSQALAGGAYNEQFF. DNA of the CDR3: TGCGCCAGCAGCCAAGCACTAGCGGGGGGGGCATACAATGAGCAGTTCTTC.

The rearrangement joins TRBV19 to TRBJ2-1, with 7 bases matching TRBD1. The CDR3 spans 22 residues. V was clipped by 5 bases and J by 0 bases; unmatched bases: 25. Germline lookup yields CDR1 LNHDA and CDR2 SQIVND (reference sequence). CDR3 amino acids: CASSRFAPTGTAHLSSYNEQFF. CDR3 DNA sequence: TGTGCCAGTAGTCGATTCGCGCCCACCGGGACAGCCCACTTAAGCTCCTACAATGAGCAGTTCTTC.

The chain is built from TRBV27 and TRBJ2-1, with 12 positions matching TRBD2. This CDR3 has 16 residues. J was trimmed by 6 bases and V by 5 bases; bases with no gene match: 8. Germline CDR1 is MNHEY and CDR2 is SMNVEV (reference sequence). This CDR3 is CASSVTGLAGFNEQFF. In DNA form, the CDR3 reads TGTGCCAGCAGTGTAACGGGACTAGCGGGCTTCAATGAGCAGTTCTTC.

The rearrangement joins TRBV9 to TRBJ2-1; 7 nucleotides line up with TRBD2. The V gene end was trimmed by 0 bases and the J gene end by 3 bases; junction bases not matched to a gene: 3. CDR3 length: 15 amino acids. Germline V CDR1 and CDR2: SGDLS, YYNGEE. In nucleotides, the CDR3 is TGTGCCAGCAGCGTAGGAAGCGGGGACTACAATGAGCAGTTCTTC. This gives the protein CASSVGSGDYNEQFF.